This TCR beta chain originates from a study of cytomegalovirus exposure and HLA in healthy donors. General observations from the study: The study flagged some 180 TCR beta chains as cytomegalovirus-associated. Clonal expansion was found to be greater in HLA-associated TCR beta chains than in equally common others in a later analysis.

Germline lookup yields CDR1 SNHLY and CDR2 FYNNEI. V lost 6 bases, J lost 4 bases, and 4 bases stayed unmatched. The CDR3 runs 13 residues. As to this clone: Its specificity is unknown.

With 60 Vbeta and 13 Jbeta primers, the PCR was carried out. Sequencing used immunoSEQ multiplex PCR; TCRdb keeps in-frame clones, though not all of them. This repertoire comprises some 56,000 clones; its ten largest clones make up 10% to 15%. The V call is TRBV2, the J call TRBJ1-2, with TRBD1 matching over 8 bases. This sequence was found in a woman in her 30s in good health and CMV-seropositive. The sequencing input was PBMCs. CDR3 amino acids: CASRGDRGYGYTF. CDR3 nucleotide sequence: TGTGCCAGCAGGGGAGACAGGGGCTATGGCTACACCTTC.